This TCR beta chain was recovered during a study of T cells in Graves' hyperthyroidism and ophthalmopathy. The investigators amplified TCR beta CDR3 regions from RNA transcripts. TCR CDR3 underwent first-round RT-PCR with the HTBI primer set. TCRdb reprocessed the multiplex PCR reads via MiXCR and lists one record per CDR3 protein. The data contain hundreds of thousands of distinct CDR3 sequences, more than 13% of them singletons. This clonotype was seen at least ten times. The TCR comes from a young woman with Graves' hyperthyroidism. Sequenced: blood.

The CDR3, as DNA: TGTGCCAGCAGTTCGGGACTAGCACTACAAGAGACCCAGTACTTC. This sequence encodes CASSSGLALQETQYF. The V gene is TRBV28, the J gene TRBJ2-5; 9 bases match TRBD2. The trim removed 4 bases at V and 2 bases at J, leaving 5 bases unmatched. CDR3 length: 15 amino acids. Germline CDR1 reads MDHEN; CDR2 reads SYDVKM.